These 9 T cell receptor beta chains originate from one sample sequenced in a study of T cells in localized non-small cell lung cancer. Sequencing was performed with immunoSEQ multiplex PCR; in TCRdb, only in-frame clones are kept and a portion is missing. This table holds about 19,000 clones, under 95% found once. The sequenced sample was peripheral blood, obtained before any cancer treatment. These receptors were collected from a male donor at least 60 years old with stage I squamous cell lung carcinoma.

The rearrangement links TRBV9 to TRBJ2-7; a weak D match, TRBD2 (6 bases). The CDR3 has 14 residues. The V gene lost 0 bases and the J gene lost 6 bases, with 13 bases spanning the gap. Per germline, CDR1 SGDLS and CDR2 YYNGEE. CDR3 sequence (DNA): TGTGCCAGCAGCGTAGGGGGACTGGCCCCCGAGCAGTACTTC. Protein sequence: CASSVGGLAPEQYF.

The V gene is TRBV30, the J gene TRBJ1-3; tentatively, D is TRBD1 (6 bases). CDR3 length: 15 residues. Germline CDR1 GTSNPN, CDR2 SVGIG (reference sequence). Between the trimmed V and J ends, which lost 2 bases and 5 bases, there was a span of 16 bases. CDR3 residues: CAWSQAGGRRNTIYF. In DNA form, the CDR3 reads TGTGCCTGGAGTCAAGCGGGGGGCCGCAGAAACACCATATATTTT.

The chain links TRBV28 to TRBJ1-2; unclear D gene. Germline CDR1 reads MDHEN; CDR2 reads SYDVKM. The CDR3 has 17 residues. V was trimmed by 5 bases and J by 4 bases, leaving 23 bases between them. The CDR3 bases are TGTGCCAGCAGTGCCAGATTCGGACTAGCCGGTGGCTATGGCTACACCTTC. Translation: CASSARFGLAGGYGYTF.

The chain has TRBV18 and TRBJ2-3; D is uncertain. The V end was cut by 3 bases, the J end by 6 bases, with 10 bases between. Per the germline V gene, CDR1 is KGHSH and CDR2 is LQKENI. The CDR3 has 13 residues. CDR3 protein: CASSPPSIDTQYF. In DNA form, the CDR3 reads TGTGCCAGCTCACCGCCTTCGATCGATACGCAGTATTTT.

The rearrangement joins TRBV7-8 to TRBJ2-3; TRBD2 agrees at 10 bases. Germline loops: CDR1 SGHVS, CDR2 FQNEAQ. The V gene end was trimmed by 5 bases and the J gene end by 2 bases; junction bases not matched to a gene: 4. The CDR3 is made up of 15 amino acids. CDR3 in amino acids: CASSRTSGLTDTQYF. The CDR3 DNA reads as TGTGCCAGCAGCCGGACTAGCGGACTCACAGATACGCAGTATTTT.

The J gene is TRBJ2-7, the V gene TRBV6-5; 7 nucleotides align to TRBD2. The CDR3 length is 13 residues. Germline V gives CDR1 MNHEY, CDR2 SVGAGI. With 5 bases clipped from V and 3 bases from J, the junction kept 4 bases outside the gene matches. CDR3 loop: CASSRDYSYEQYF. The CDR3, as DNA: TGTGCCAGCAGTAGGGACTATAGCTACGAGCAGTACTTC.

The rearrangement links TRBV28 to TRBJ1-1; 7 nucleotides line up with TRBD1. Per the germline V gene, CDR1 is MDHEN and CDR2 is SYDVKM. Unmatched junction bases numbered 4, after V lost 9 bases and J lost 0 bases. There are 13 residues in the CDR3. This CDR3 reads CASWDSLNTEAFF. In nucleotides, the CDR3 is TGTGCCAGTTGGGACAGCCTGAACACTGAAGCTTTCTTT. The full variable domain, in which reference TRBV28 and TRBJ1-1 provide the parts outside the CDR3, is DVKVTQSSRYLVKRTGEKVFLECVQDMDHENMFWYRQDPGLGLRLIYFSYDVKMKEKGDIPEGYSVSREKKERFSLILESASTNQTSMYLCASWDSLNTEAFFGQGTRLTVV.

The V and J genes are TRBV6-5 and TRBJ2-2, with 7 bases that match TRBD1. This CDR3 has 15 amino acids. Germline V lookup: CDR1 MNHEY, CDR2 SVGAGI. V lost 0 bases and J lost 6; bases outside the gene matches: 4. CDR3: CASSYSLTGPGELFF. The CDR3 nucleotides are TGTGCCAGCAGTTACTCCCTGACAGGGCCCGGGGAGCTGTTTTTT.

This chain joins TRBV4-3 and TRBJ2-1, with TRBD2 matching over 7 bases. The CDR3 sequence is 15 residues long. Germline assignment: CDR1 LGHNA and CDR2 YSLEER. The J segment lost 1 base and the V segment lost 1 base, leaving 1 base of the junction unmatched. This CDR3 is CASSQGGSSYNEQFF. The CDR3 region has the DNA TGCGCCAGCAGCCAAGGCGGGAGTTCCTACAATGAGCAGTTCTTC.